The entry below describes one T cell receptor beta chain. Its antigen is as yet unknown. Primers included in the PCR were 60 Vbeta and 13 Jbeta primers. Using immunoSEQ multiplex PCR, the repertoire was profiled, and TCRdb retains in-frame clones only, with some absent. The table lists 150,000 to 200,000 clones, roughly 83% of them singletons, with about 1% in the top ten. This record belongs to a study of cytomegalovirus exposure and HLA in healthy donors. Study results and limitations: It emerged from a later analysis that several of the most significant clusters appeared to be linked to common viral pathogens. The authors reported that TCR beta sequences could predict HLA-A and HLA-B alleles. These predictions were accurate for most subjects in the first cohort. Overall, approximately 150 TCR beta chains were annotated as cytomegalovirus-associated. In a later analysis, CMV-associated beta chains were mostly HLA-associated, it appeared.

Sequencing was carried out using PBMCs. The origin of this receptor is a man aged 25 to 45 in good health and CMV-seronegative.

The CDR3 loop is CASSYQTQGNYGYTF. CDR3 bases: TGTGCCAGCAGTTACCAAACACAGGGGAACTATGGCTACACCTTC. The chain is built from TRBV6-5 and TRBJ1-2; the match to TRBD1 covers 7 bases. The CDR3 totals 15 residues. Germline V gene data show CDR1 as MNHEY and CDR2 as SVGAGI. Trimming removed 2 bases from V and 2 bases from J; junction bases left unmatched: 5.